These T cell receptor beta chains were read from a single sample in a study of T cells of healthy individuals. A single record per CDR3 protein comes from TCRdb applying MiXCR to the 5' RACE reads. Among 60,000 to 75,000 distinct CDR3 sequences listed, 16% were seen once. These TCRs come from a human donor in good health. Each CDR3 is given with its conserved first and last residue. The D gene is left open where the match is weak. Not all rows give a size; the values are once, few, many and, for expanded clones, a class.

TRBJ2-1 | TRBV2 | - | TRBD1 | CASNEGTDSGEQFF | TGTGCCAGCAATGAAGGGACAGACTCAGGTGAGCAGTTCTTC
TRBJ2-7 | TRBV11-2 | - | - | CASSLAQAYEQYF | TGTGCCAGCAGCTTAGCACAGGCCTACGAGCAGTACTTC
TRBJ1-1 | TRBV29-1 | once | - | CSVLYRTNTEAFF | TGCAGCGTGCTCTATAGGACGAACACTGAAGCTTTCTTT
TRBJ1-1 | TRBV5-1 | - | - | CASSLANPQGTEAFF | TGCGCCAGCAGCTTGGCGAACCCACAGGGCACTGAAGCTTTCTTT
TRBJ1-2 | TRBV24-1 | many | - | CATSYVFNYGYTF | TGTGCCACGTCATACGTCTTTAACTATGGCTACACCTTC
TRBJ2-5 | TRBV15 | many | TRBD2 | CATVSPSGVETQYF | TGTGCCACCGTATCACCTAGCGGGGTAGAGACCCAGTACTTC
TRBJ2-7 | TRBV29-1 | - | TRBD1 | CSVEAGNLDRGRYEQYF | TGCAGCGTTGAAGCCGGGAATTTGGACAGGGGGCGCTACGAGCAGTACTTC
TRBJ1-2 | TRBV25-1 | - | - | CASSEGGGYTF | TGTGCCAGCAGTGAGGGAGGGGGCTACACCTTC
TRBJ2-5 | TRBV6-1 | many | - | CASSPTWRGETQYF | TGTGCCAGCAGTCCTACCTGGCGGGGAGAGACCCAGTACTTC
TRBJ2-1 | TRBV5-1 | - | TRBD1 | CASSFPTGDEQFF | TGCGCCAGCAGCTTCCCTACAGGGGACGAGCAGTTCTTC
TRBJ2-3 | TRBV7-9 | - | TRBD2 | CASSLDTAGGTDTQYF | TGTGCCAGCAGCTTAGATACAGCGGGGGGCACAGATACGCAGTATTTT
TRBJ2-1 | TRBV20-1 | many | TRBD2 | CSASGGGDRSYNEQFF | TGCAGTGCTAGCGGGGGGGGTGATCGGTCCTACAATGAGCAGTTCTTC
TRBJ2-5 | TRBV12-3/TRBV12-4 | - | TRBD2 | CASSSRRRLAGGQGETQYF | TGTGCCAGCAGTTCACGGAGGAGGCTAGCGGGGGGCCAGGGAGAGACCCAGTACTTC
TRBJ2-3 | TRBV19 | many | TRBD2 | CASSRTSGRTQYF | TGTGCCAGTAGTAGGACTAGCGGGAGGACGCAGTATTTT
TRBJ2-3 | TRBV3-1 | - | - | CASSQEGGLEIGGTDTQYF | TGTGCCAGCAGCCAAGAGGGGGGACTGGAGATAGGTGGGACAGATACGCAGTATTTT
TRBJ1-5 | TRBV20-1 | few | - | CSATTGNSNQPQHF | TGCAGTGCAACAACAGGGAATAGCAATCAGCCCCAGCATTTT
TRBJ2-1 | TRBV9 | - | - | CASNTGEGEQFF | TGTGCCAGCAACACAGGGGAGGGTGAGCAGTTCTTC
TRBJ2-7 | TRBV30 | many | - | CAWSRWGTTAYEQYF | TGTGCCTGGAGTCGTTGGGGGACCACAGCCTACGAGCAGTACTTC
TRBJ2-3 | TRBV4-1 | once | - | CASSPQGYSTDTQYF | TGCGCCAGCAGCCCTCAGGGATATAGCACAGATACGCAGTATTTT
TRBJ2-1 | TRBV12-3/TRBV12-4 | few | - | CASSPTTRNNEQFF | TGTGCCAGCAGTCCGACGACTAGAAACAATGAGCAGTTCTTC
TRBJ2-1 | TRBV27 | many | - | CASSLDLGNEQFF | TGTGCCAGCAGTTTAGACTTAGGGAATGAGCAGTTCTTC
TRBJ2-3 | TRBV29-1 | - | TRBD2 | CSVSLAGGFTDTQYF | TGCAGCGTCTCCCTAGCGGGGGGTTTCACAGATACGCAGTATTTT
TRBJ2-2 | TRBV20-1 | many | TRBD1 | CSARDQGARGTGELFF | TGCAGTGCTAGAGATCAGGGGGCGCGTGGCACCGGGGAGCTGTTTTTT
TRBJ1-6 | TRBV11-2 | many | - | CASSRWDTPPDFSSYNSPLHF | TGTGCCAGCAGCCGATGGGACACCCCACCCGATTTCAGCTCCTATAATTCACCCCTCCACTTT
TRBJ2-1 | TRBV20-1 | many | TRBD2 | CSARGLAGINEQFF | TGCAGTGCCCGCGGACTAGCGGGAATCAATGAGCAGTTCTTC
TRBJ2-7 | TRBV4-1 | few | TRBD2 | CASSLGLAGDYEQYF | TGCGCCAGCAGCCTAGGACTAGCGGGAGACTACGAGCAGTACTTC
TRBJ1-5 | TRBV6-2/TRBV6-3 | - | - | CASRNQRGNQPQHF | TGTGCCAGCAGAAACCAAAGAGGCAATCAGCCCCAGCATTTT
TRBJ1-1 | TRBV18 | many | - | CASSRENTEAFF | TGTGCCAGCTCACGGGAGAACACTGAAGCTTTCTTT
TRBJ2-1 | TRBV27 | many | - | CASSFPGNEQFF | TGTGCCAGCAGTTTTCCGGGGAATGAGCAGTTCTTC
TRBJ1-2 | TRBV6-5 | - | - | CASSSTGVSYGYNF | TGTGCCAGCAGTTCGACAGGTGTTTCCTATGGCTACAACTTC
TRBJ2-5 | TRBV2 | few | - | CASSELAEETQYF | TGTGCCAGCAGTGAGTTAGCGGAAGAGACCCAGTACTTC
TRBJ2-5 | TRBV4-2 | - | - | CASSPHKQGSQETQYF | TGTGCCAGCAGCCCGCACAAACAGGGTTCACAAGAGACCCAGTACTTC
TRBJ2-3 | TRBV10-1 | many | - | CASSEGTDTQYF | TGCGCCAGCAGTGAGGGCACAGATACGCAGTATTTT
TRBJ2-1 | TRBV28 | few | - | CASSTEPREQFF | TGTGCCAGCAGTACAGAACCTAGGGAGCAGTTCTTC
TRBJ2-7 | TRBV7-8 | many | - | CASSLVSGPYEQYF | TGTGCCAGCAGCTTAGTTTCGGGGCCCTACGAGCAGTACTTC
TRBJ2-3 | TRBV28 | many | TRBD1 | CASSPPGTVLSDTQYF | TGTGCCAGCAGTCCCCCCGGGACAGTATTGTCAGATACGCAGTATTTT
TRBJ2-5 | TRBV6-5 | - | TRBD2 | CASKPRAGSPHWTQYF | TGTGCCAGCAAACCGAGAGCGGGGTCTCCCCACTGGACCCAGTACTTC
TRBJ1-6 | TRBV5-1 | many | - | CASSLDTLNSPLHF | TGCGCCAGCAGCTTGGACACCCTGAATTCACCCCTCCACTTT
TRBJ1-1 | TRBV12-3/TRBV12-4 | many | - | CASSFGHQNTEAFF | TGTGCCAGCAGTTTTGGACATCAGAACACTGAAGCTTTCTTT
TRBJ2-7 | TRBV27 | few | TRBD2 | CASSLGGRGAYEQYF | TGTGCCAGCAGTTTAGGCGGGAGGGGCGCCTACGAGCAGTACTTC
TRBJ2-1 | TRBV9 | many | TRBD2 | CASNWAGGEYNEQFF | TGTGCCAGCAACTGGGCCGGGGGGGAGTACAATGAGCAGTTCTTC
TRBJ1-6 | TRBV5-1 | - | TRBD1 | CASSSGTGPDSPLHF | TGCGCCAGCAGCTCCGGGACAGGGCCCGATTCACCCCTCCACTTT
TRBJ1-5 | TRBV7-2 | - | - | CASSFATGDQPQHF | TGTGCCAGCAGCTTCGCTACGGGTGATCAGCCCCAGCATTTT
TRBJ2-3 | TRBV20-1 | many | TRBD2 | CSARDPAGGLTDTQYF | TGCAGTGCTAGAGATCCGGCGGGAGGGCTAACAGATACGCAGTATTTT
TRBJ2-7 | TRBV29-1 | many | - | CSVQDNSYEQYF | TGCAGCGTTCAGGACAACTCCTACGAGCAGTACTTC
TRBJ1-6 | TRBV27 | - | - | CASSLRGRDSPLHF | TGTGCCAGCAGCCTTCGGGGCCGGGATTCACCCCTCCACTTT
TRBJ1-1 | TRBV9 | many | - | CASSVATSGSGTEAFF | TGTGCCAGCAGCGTAGCTACGTCGGGGTCGGGGACTGAAGCTTTCTTT
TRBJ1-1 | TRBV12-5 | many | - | CASGLQGSTEAFF | TGTGCTAGTGGTCTTCAGGGGTCCACTGAAGCTTTCTTT
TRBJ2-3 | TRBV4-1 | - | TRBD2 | CASSRTSGVADTQYF | TGCGCCAGCAGCCGCACTAGCGGGGTGGCAGATACGCAGTATTTT
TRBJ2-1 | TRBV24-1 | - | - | CATSARGNEQFF | TGTGCCACCAGCGCGAGGGGGAATGAGCAGTTCTTC
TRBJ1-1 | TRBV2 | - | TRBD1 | CASSQGVSGKTEAFF | TGTGCCAGCAGTCAGGGGGTCTCGGGGAAGACTGAAGCTTTCTTT
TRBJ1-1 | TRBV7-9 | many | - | CASSFFRAQNWNTEAFF | TGTGCCAGCAGCTTCTTCCGGGCCCAAAATTGGAACACTGAAGCTTTCTTT
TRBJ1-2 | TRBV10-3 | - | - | CATIEAHTPPYGYTF | TGTGCCACCATAGAGGCCCACACTCCTCCCTATGGCTACACCTTC
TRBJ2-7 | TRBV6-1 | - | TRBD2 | CASSLSGRIYEQYF | TGTGCCAGCAGTCTAAGCGGGAGGATCTACGAGCAGTACTTC
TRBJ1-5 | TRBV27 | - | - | CASSPDRRWQPQHF | TGTGCCAGCAGCCCTGACAGGCGGTGGCAGCCCCAGCATTTT